This is a list of T cell receptor beta chains from one sample in a study of cytomegalovirus exposure and HLA in healthy donors. Sequencing was performed with immunoSEQ multiplex PCR; in TCRdb, only in-frame clones are kept and a portion is missing. The sample has about 140,000 clones, approximately 57% seen once. Sequencing was performed on PBMCs. The receptors come from a male donor in good health and CMV-seronegative. The CDR3 runs from the conserved cysteine through the conserved F or W.

>TRBJ1-5|TRBV19
CATTDRGLQPQHF
>TRBJ1-2|TRBV27
CASSLQSDRPYYGYTF
>TRBJ2-2|TRBV18
CASSPPSGGYTGELFF
>TRBJ1-4|TRBV4-3
CASSPDRGQKLFF
>TRBJ2-5|TRBV19
CASRGGAWETQYF
>TRBJ2-7|TRBV2
CASKPIGGTTYEQYF
>TRBJ1-3|TRBV9
CASSVGTRLGNTIYF
>TRBJ1-6|TRBV7-8
CASSLQNQGGSPLHF
>TRBJ1-5|TRBV5-1
CASRRSPDSNQPQHF
>TRBJ2-7|TRBV28
CASSFTVREQYF
>TRBJ2-5|TRBV7-6
CASSLGGQKETQYF
>TRBJ2-7|TRBV29-1
CSVVINRRPAYEQYF
>TRBJ1-6|TRBV5-1
CASSLGQDNSPLHF
>TRBJ1-5|TRBV2
CASREQDLGPQHF
>TRBJ2-7|TRBV7-9
CASSFSRDNEQYF
>TRBJ1-6|TRBV5-1
CASSPGTGSPLHF
>TRBJ2-1|TRBV7-2
CASSLALTGNEQFF
>TRBJ2-2|TRBV5-6
CASSLALRANTGELFF
>TRBJ2-7|TRBV15
CATSRDPGELDEQYF
>TRBJ2-1|TRBV6-5
CASSYSGGGSYNEQFF
>TRBJ2-7|TRBV19
CASSFRDNYEQYF
>TRBJ1-5|TRBV19
CASSEQGASRNQPQHF
>TRBJ1-6|TRBV18
CASSPPSSGGASPLHF
>TRBJ2-7|TRBV5-4
CASSSRTGIFYEQYF
>TRBJ2-5|TRBV5-1
CASSLAVRGPEETQYF
>TRBJ2-7|TRBV11-2
CASSLDYGYEQYF
>TRBJ2-1|TRBV9
CASSDLSGAQYNEQFF
>TRBJ2-5|TRBV7-8
CASKPAGVVLGRDQYF
>TRBJ2-3|TRBV4-2
CASSQGPSGGFTDTQYF